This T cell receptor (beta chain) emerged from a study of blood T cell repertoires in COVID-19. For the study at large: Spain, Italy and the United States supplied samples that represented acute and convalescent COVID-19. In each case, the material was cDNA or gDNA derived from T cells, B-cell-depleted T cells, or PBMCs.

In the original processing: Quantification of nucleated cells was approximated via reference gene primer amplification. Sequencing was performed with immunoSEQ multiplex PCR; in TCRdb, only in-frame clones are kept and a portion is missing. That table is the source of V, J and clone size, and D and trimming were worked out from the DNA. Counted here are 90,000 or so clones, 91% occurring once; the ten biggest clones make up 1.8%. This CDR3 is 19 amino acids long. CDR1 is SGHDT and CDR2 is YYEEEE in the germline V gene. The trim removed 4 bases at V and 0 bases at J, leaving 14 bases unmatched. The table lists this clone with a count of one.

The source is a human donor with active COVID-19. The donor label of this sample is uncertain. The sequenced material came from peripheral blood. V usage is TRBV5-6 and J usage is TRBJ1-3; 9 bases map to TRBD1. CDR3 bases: TGTGCCAGCAGCGGGACAGGGAATAGCGTCATAAACTCTGGAAACACCATATATTTT. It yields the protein CASSGTGNSVINSGNTIYF.